The 27 T cell receptor beta chains in this list originate from one sample, sequenced in a study of control samples from healthy donors and cancer patients. Produced via immunoSEQ multiplex PCR; TCRdb's table is partial and in-frame only. The data contain some 140,000 clones, roughly 90% of them seen just once; the ten biggest clones take up around 7.6%. What was sequenced was PBMCs. These receptors came from a man aged 45-65 years with head and neck cancer.

This clone was found once. This sequence joins TRBV7-2 and TRBJ2-1; TRBD1 might be the D (5 bases). The ends were cut back, 3 bases at V and 9 bases at J, with 9 bases in the middle. CDR1 is SGHTA and CDR2 is FQGNSA in the germline V gene. This CDR3 spans 12 amino acids. DNA for the CDR3: TGTGCCAGCAGCTTGACAGCGTTTGAGCAGTTCTTC. Protein: CASSLTAFEQFF.

The rearrangement links TRBV19 to TRBJ1-5; possibly TRBD1 for D (5 bases). Germline CDR1 and CDR2: LNHDA and SQIVND (reference sequence). The CDR3 contains 15 residues. Trimming removed 6 bases at V and 2 bases at J, with 14 bases between. In DNA, the CDR3 is TGTGCCAGTAGCGGGGGGGAGACAGGCAATCAGCCCCAGCATTTT. This gives the protein CASSGGETGNQPQHF. Combining the CDR3 with reference TRBV19 and TRBJ1-5 gives the whole variable domain DGGITQSPKYLFRKEGQNVTLSCEQNLNHDAMYWYRQDPGQGLRLIYYSQIVNDFQKGDIAEGYSVSREKKESFPLTVTSAQKNPTAFYLCASSGGETGNQPQHFGDGTRLSIL.

The chain combines TRBV5-6 with TRBJ2-5; possible D gene TRBD1, 8 bases. Trimming pared 2 bases from V and 3 bases from J, leaving 14 bases between. Per germline, CDR1 SGHDT and CDR2 YYEEEE. There are 15 residues in the CDR3. The CDR3 here is CASSLDRGGEETQYF. CDR3 sequence (DNA): TGTGCCAGCAGCTTAGACAGGGGAGGGGAAGAGACCCAGTACTTC. Based on the CDR3 plus reference TRBV5-6 and TRBJ2-5, the full variable domain is DAGVTQSPTHLIKTRGQQVTLRCSPKSGHDTVSWYQQALGQGPQFIFQYYEEEERQRGNFPDRFSGHQFPNYSSELNVNALLLGDSALYLCASSLDRGGEETQYFGPGTRLLVL.

The chain joins TRBV5-1 to TRBJ1-1; 7 bases match TRBD1. Losses at the gene ends were 4 bases for V and 2 bases for J; bases not matched to a gene: 5. The germline CDR1 and CDR2 sequences are SGHRS and YFSETQ. The CDR3 loop spans 14 amino acids. The CDR3 DNA reads as TGCGCCAGCAGCGTCGGACAGGTCAACACTGAAGCTTTCTTT. Amino acids: CASSVGQVNTEAFF.

The gene calls are TRBV5-1 and TRBJ1-2; D remains ambiguous. The CDR3 consists of 13 residues. Deletions cut 3 bases from V and 1 base from J, with 7 bases between. The germline gives CDR1 SGHRS, CDR2 YFSETQ. In DNA form, the CDR3 reads TGCGCCAGCAGCTACGGAGTTAACTATGGCTACACCTTC. Amino acids: CASSYGVNYGYTF.

This rearrangement joins TRBV28 to TRBJ1-6; TRBD1 matches at 7 bases. The junction had 2 bases not matched to a gene; V was cut back by 8 bases and J by 4 bases. The V gene's germline CDR1 is MDHEN and CDR2 SYDVKM. The CDR3 is 13 amino acids. The CDR3 protein is CASRQGYNSPLHF. The DNA of the CDR3 is TGTGCCAGCCGACAGGGTTATAATTCACCCCTCCACTTT.

This rearrangement joins TRBV27 to TRBJ1-1; D is perhaps TRBD1 (5 bases). CDR1 MNHEY and CDR2 SMNVEV come from the germline V gene (reference sequence). Between the trimmed V and J ends, which lost 5 bases and 6 bases, there was a span of 19 bases. The CDR3 loop spans 15 amino acids. CDR3 nucleotides: TGTGCCAGCAGTCTATTCGGGGTAGGGGCCGCTGAAGCTTTCTTT. As protein: CASSLFGVGAAEAFF.

This chain links TRBV18 with TRBJ1-2; no definite D call. V was trimmed by 0 bases and J by 6 bases, leaving 17 bases between them. The CDR3 runs to 16 residues. Germline V CDR1 and CDR2: KGHSH, LQKENI. CDR3 in DNA: TGTGCCAGCTCACCACCCCAAGGGCCTCTATGGGATGGCTACACCTTC. Encoded protein: CASSPPQGPLWDGYTF.

The J gene is TRBJ1-2, the V gene TRBV2; D perhaps matches TRBD1 (5 bases). Germline loops: CDR1 SNHLY, CDR2 FYNNEI. CDR3 length equals 14 residues. Trimming shortened V by 4 bases and J by 2 bases, and 11 bases separated the two germline ends. The CDR3 region is CASSAPPGNYGYTF. CDR3 bases: TGTGCCAGCAGTGCCCCGCCAGGGAACTATGGCTACACCTTC.

The rearrangement joins TRBV5-1 to TRBJ1-1; 10 bases align to TRBD1. Germline trimming cut 3 bases from V and 5 bases from J; bases unmatched to any gene: 10. The CDR3 spans 16 residues. Germline V gene sequence: CDR1 SGHRS, CDR2 YFSETQ. In DNA form, the CDR3 reads TGCGCCAGCAGCTGGGATCCGGGACAGGGGAGGACTGAAGCTTTCTTT. Residues: CASSWDPGQGRTEAFF.

The chain uses TRBV24-1 and TRBJ1-1; D is ambiguous. The germline gives CDR1 KGHDR, CDR2 SFDVKD. The CDR3 consists of 13 residues. The V gene lost 5 bases and the J gene lost 2 bases, with 8 bases spanning the gap. The CDR3 sequence is CATSGAVNTEAFF. The CDR3 DNA is TGTGCCACCAGTGGGGCAGTTAACACTGAAGCTTTCTTT.

DNA of the CDR3: TGTGCCAGCAGCCTGGGGGGGGGCTCCTACGAGCAGTACTTC. Its translation: CASSLGGGSYEQYF. The J gene is TRBJ2-7, the V gene TRBV13; 7 bases map to TRBD2. CDR1 PRHDT and CDR2 FYEKMQ come from the germline V gene (reference sequence). After removal of 5 bases from V and 0 bases from J, the junction contained 4 bases not matched to a gene. The CDR3 contains 14 residues.

The chain is built from TRBV19 and TRBJ2-2; D call uncertain. Trimming left V 7 bases short and J 0 bases short, with 18 bases between. Germline values: CDR1 LNHDA, CDR2 SQIVND (reference sequence). CDR3 length: 17 amino acids. This chain's CDR3 is CASTPWHWDTNTGELFF. The CDR3 DNA reads as TGTGCCAGTACCCCGTGGCATTGGGATACGAACACCGGGGAGCTGTTTTTT.

The rearrangement links TRBV28 to TRBJ2-2; 7 positions agree with TRBD1. CDR1 MDHEN and CDR2 SYDVKM come from the germline V gene. The CDR3 is 14 amino acids. J lost 2 bases, V lost 5 bases, and 2 bases had no gene match. CDR3 DNA sequence: TGTGCCAGCAGTGTAGGGGGCAACACCGGGGAGCTGTTTTTT. Protein sequence: CASSVGGNTGELFF. Full variable domain (remainder filled in from reference TRBV28 and TRBJ2-2): DVKVTQSSRYLVKRTGEKVFLECVQDMDHENMFWYRQDPGLGLRLIYFSYDVKMKEKGDIPEGYSVSREKKERFSLILESASTNQTSMYLCASSVGGNTGELFFGEGSRLTVL.

The V gene is TRBV28, the J gene TRBJ2-7; 11 nucleotides line up with TRBD2. Germline values: CDR1 MDHEN, CDR2 SYDVKM. The junction had 6 bases not matched to a gene; V was cut back by 3 bases and J by 5 bases. The CDR3 runs to 15 residues. In DNA, the CDR3 is TGTGCCAGCAGTTTGACCCTAGCGGGAGGCAACGAGCAGTACTTC. Protein sequence: CASSLTLAGGNEQYF.

The count of this clone is one. The chain has TRBV7-2 and TRBJ1-5; D not resolved. CDR1 is SGHTA, CDR2 FQGNSA, per germline. This CDR3 is 15 amino acids long. Trimming shortened V by 3 bases and J by 0 bases, and 9 bases separated the two germline ends. Here the CDR3 DNA reads TGTGCCAGCAGCTTCACCCGGGATAGCAATCAGCCCCAGCATTTT. Translated, it gives CASSFTRDSNQPQHF. Drawing the rest from reference TRBV7-2 and TRBJ1-5, the complete variable domain is GAGVSQSPSNKVTEKGKDVELRCDPISGHTALYWYRQSLGQGLEFLIYFQGNSAPDKSGLPSDRFSAERTGGSVSTLTIQRTQQEDSAVYLCASSFTRDSNQPQHFGDGTRLSIL.

The rearrangement links TRBV7-9 to TRBJ2-7; maybe TRBD1 (6 bases). Trimming shortened V by 2 bases and J by 4 bases, and 9 bases separated the two germline ends. The CDR3 contains 13 residues. The germline V gene encodes CDR1 SEHNR and CDR2 FQNEAQ (reference sequence). The CDR3 loop reads CASSLIGGYEQYF. The CDR3 region has the DNA TGTGCCAGCAGCTTAATAGGGGGATACGAGCAGTACTTC.

The rearrangement links TRBV7-9 to TRBJ2-3; 7 bases line up with TRBD2. With V trimmed by 6 bases and J by 2 bases, 11 bases remained unmatched. CDR3 length: 16 amino acids. Germline-derived CDR1 and CDR2 are SEHNR and FQNEAQ (reference sequence). The CDR3 nucleotides are TGTGCCAGCAGACGCCAGCGGGACCTCCTCACAGATACGCAGTATTTT. Amino acids: CASRRQRDLLTDTQYF.

This sequence joins TRBV5-1 and TRBJ1-4, with 9 bases aligning to TRBD1. The CDR3 contains 15 residues. Germline trimming cut 0 bases from V and 8 bases from J; bases unmatched to any gene: 5. Germline lookup yields CDR1 SGHRS and CDR2 YFSETQ. For the CDR3, the DNA is TGCGCCAGCAGCTTGGGAACAGGGGGCGGAGAAAAACTGTTTTTT. Protein: CASSLGTGGGEKLFF.

This rearrangement joins TRBV13 to TRBJ2-3; D not resolved. The V end lost 6 bases, the J end lost 3 bases, and 19 bases lay between the germline ends. The CDR3 runs to 16 residues. CDR1 PRHDT and CDR2 FYEKMQ come from the germline V gene (reference sequence). This CDR3 is CASRPTDHARTDTQYF. DNA for the CDR3: TGTGCCAGCAGACCCACTGATCATGCTAGGACAGATACGCAGTATTTT.

Written as DNA, the CDR3 is TGTGCCAGCAGCGACCCAAGGTCCGGCCTAGATGGCTACACCTTC. Protein product: CASSDPRSGLDGYTF. V usage is TRBV28 and J usage is TRBJ1-2; no firm D call. Germline CDR1 MDHEN, CDR2 SYDVKM. V was cut by 6 bases and J by 6 bases, with 20 bases left in between. This CDR3 has 15 amino acids.

The rearrangement links TRBV7-8 to TRBJ1-1, with no clear D. V lost 1 base, J lost 0 bases, and 12 bases lay in between. The CDR3 is made up of 16 amino acids. Germline values: CDR1 SGHVS, CDR2 FQNEAQ. CDR3 nucleotide sequence: TGTGCCAGCAGCTTAGGCTCCCTTGCAGTGAACACTGAAGCTTTCTTT. Protein: CASSLGSLAVNTEAFF.

This clone was seen only a few times. The chain carries TRBV6-1 and TRBJ2-7; D is unresolved. The ends were cut back, 1 base at V and 2 bases at J, with 12 bases in the middle. The CDR3 sequence is 15 residues long. CDR1 and CDR2 (germline): MNHNS, SASEGT. CDR3 sequence (DNA): TGTGCCAGCAGTGAAGGACCTAGTTTGGCCTACGAGCAGTACTTC. The encoded protein is CASSEGPSLAYEQYF.

This chain connects TRBV19 to TRBJ2-1; D possibly matches TRBD1 or TRBD2 (6 bases each). Trimming left V 10 bases short and J 0 bases short, with 13 bases between. CDR1 LNHDA and CDR2 SQIVND come from the germline V gene (reference sequence). The CDR3 has 14 amino acids. The CDR3 region is CATKGGSSYNEQFF. In nucleotides, the CDR3 is TGTGCCACCAAAGGGGGGAGCTCCTACAATGAGCAGTTCTTC.

V usage is TRBV4-1 and J usage is TRBJ1-4; a possible D gene is TRBD1 (6 bases). V was clipped by 8 bases and J by 8 bases, with 15 bases between them. CDR3 length: 13 residues. The V gene's germline CDR1 is MGHRA and CDR2 YSYEKL. CDR3 region: CASLGTMNEKLFF. CDR3 nucleotide sequence: TGCGCCAGCCTCGGGACAATGAACGAAAAACTGTTTTTT.

This clone was picked up one time. The V gene is TRBV4-2, the J gene TRBJ1-1; D ambiguous. V dropped 2 bases and J dropped 1 base, with 11 bases sitting between them. Germline loops: CDR1 LGHNA, CDR2 YNFKEQ. This CDR3 comprises 15 residues. The CDR3 coding sequence is TGTGCCAGCAGCCAACAACGGGCTCCGAACACTGAAGCTTTCTTT. Translation: CASSQQRAPNTEAFF.

This clone was counted only a few times. V gene TRBV30 combines with J gene TRBJ1-6; D might be TRBD1 (5 bases). This CDR3 contains 14 residues. V lost 3 bases and J lost 1, with 7 bases in between. The germline V gene has CDR1 GTSNPN and CDR2 SVGIG (reference sequence). This CDR3 is CAWRQGSYNSPLHF. The CDR3 nucleotides are TGTGCCTGGAGGCAGGGTTCCTATAATTCACCCCTCCACTTT.